The 30 T cell receptor beta chains below all came from one sample that was sequenced in a study of breast tumors, draining lymph nodes, adjacent tissues. The lymph nodes were axillary draining lymph nodes from breast cancer patients. MiXCR, applied by TCRdb to the multiplex PCR reads, yields one record per CDR3 protein. Among 200,000 to 250,000 distinct CDR3 sequences listed, less than 40% were seen once. Sequences were obtained from axillary lymph node tissue. These receptor sequences come from a female donor with breast cancer. Some clones in this sample may be carry-over from other donors' samples.

This clonotype was seen ten or more times. The chain is built from TRBV19 and TRBJ1-4; 8 bases are a match to TRBD1. The junction had 6 bases not matched to a gene; V was cut back by 1 base and J by 8 bases. The CDR3 sequence is 15 residues long. CDR1 and CDR2 from the germline V gene are LNHDA and SQIVND (reference sequence). The CDR3 is CASSIGPGQAEKLFF. The CDR3 region has the DNA TGTGCCAGTAGTATAGGACCGGGACAGGCAGAAAAACTGTTTTTT.

Notes on this clonotype: This CDR3 fails to terminate in the conserved phenylalanine or tryptophan, so it likely reflects a read error. It is unclear where the CDR3 begins or ends on the DNA, so no DNA is shown, and the CDR3 is as TCRdb lists it. This sequence joins TRBV5-4 and TRBJ2-5; TRBD1 is the table's D call, not checked against the DNA. The CDR3 extends over 8 residues, inclusive of both ends. Germline CDR1 is SGHNT and CDR2 is YYREEE (reference sequence). This CDR3 reads CASSPGRQ.

A remark on this clonotype: A much more abundant neighbour one base away suggests this may be a read error. V usage is TRBV9 and J usage is TRBJ2-7, with 12 bases fitting TRBD2. Germline values: CDR1 SGDLS, CDR2 YYNGEE. The CDR3 is 17 residues long. The CDR3 protein is CAGSVDSGLAGTYEQYF. In nucleotides, the CDR3 is TGTGCCGGCAGCGTAGATTCCGGACTAGCGGGGACCTACGAGCAGTACTTC.

This sequence joins TRBV19 and TRBJ1-6; 9 nucleotides align to TRBD1. Germline CDR1 is LNHDA and CDR2 is SQIVND (reference sequence). The junction had 13 bases not matched to a gene; V was cut back by 10 bases and J by 9 bases. This CDR3 comprises 15 residues. DNA of the CDR3: TGTGCCACCTCTGAAACAGGGGGCGGTGGTTCACCCCTCCACTTT. Translated, it gives CATSETGGGGSPLHF. The variable domain in full, completed from reference TRBV19 and TRBJ1-6, reads DGGITQSPKYLFRKEGQNVTLSCEQNLNHDAMYWYRQDPGQGLRLIYYSQIVNDFQKGDIAEGYSVSREKKESFPLTVTSAQKNPTAFYLCATSETGGGGSPLHFGNGTRLTVT.

This clonotype came up many times. V gene TRBV20-1 combines with J gene TRBJ2-7, with D unresolved. The CDR3 runs to 11 residues. The V end was cut by 5 bases, the J end by 7 bases, with 12 bases between. Germline V CDR1 and CDR2: DFQATT, SNEGSKA (reference sequence). This chain's CDR3 is CSARRRDEQYF. Here the CDR3 DNA reads TGCAGTGCTCGCCGACGAGATGAGCAGTACTTC.

This clonotype was detected many times. The chain has TRBV2 and TRBJ2-3, with D hard to call. Germline-derived CDR1 and CDR2 are SNHLY and FYNNEI. The V and J ends lost 5 bases and 2 bases respectively, with 11 bases between them. CDR3 size: 14 residues. The CDR3 sequence: CASSPRVHTDTQYF. The CDR3 nucleotides read TGTGCCAGCAGTCCCCGGGTCCACACAGATACGCAGTATTTT.

This clonotype was seen more than once but under ten times. This may come from a read error, since a much larger clone is one base off. The rearrangement links TRBV20-1 to TRBJ2-2; 9 nucleotides match TRBD1. The CDR3 contains 16 residues. CDR1 and CDR2 (germline): DFQATT, SNEGSKA (reference sequence). Unmatched junction bases numbered 6, after V lost 0 bases and J lost 4 bases. CDR3 region: CSARDRGTGTTGELFF. The CDR3 DNA reads TGCAGTGCTAGAGATCGGGGGACAGGGACCACCGGGGAGCTGTTTTTT.

This clonotype showed up many times. This sequence joins TRBV6-1 and TRBJ2-5, with D perhaps matching TRBD2 (6 bases). The germline gives CDR1 MNHNS, CDR2 SASEGT. This CDR3 contains 11 residues. The germline V and J ends were trimmed by 7 bases and 11 bases, with 14 bases remaining between them. The CDR3 DNA reads as TGTGCCAGCACCTCTAGCGTCCTTCAGTACTTC. The encoded protein is CASTSSVLQYF.

The chain is built from TRBV2 and TRBJ1-4; D ambiguous. CDR1 is SNHLY and CDR2 is FYNNEI in the germline V gene. The V and J ends lost 7 bases and 13 bases respectively, with 25 bases between them. This CDR3 has 15 residues. CDR3 nucleotides: TGTGCCAGCAAGGGAGCGGCACTCAATAATGAGACACTGTTTTTT. It is translated as CASKGAALNNETLFF. The entire variable domain, with the rest obtained from reference TRBV2 and TRBJ1-4, is as follows: EPEVTQTPSHQVTQMGQEVILRCVPISNHLYFYWYRQILGQKVEFLVSFYNNEISEKSEIFDDQFSVERPDGSNFTLKIRSTKLEDSAMYFCASKGAALNNETLFFGSGTQLSVL.

This clonotype has a count of ten or more. The rearrangement joins TRBV5-1 to TRBJ1-6; D remains ambiguous. The CDR3 runs to 19 residues. Germline CDR1 reads SGHRS; CDR2 reads YFSETQ. The ends were cut back, 0 bases at V and 0 bases at J, with 16 bases in the middle. The CDR3 DNA reads as TGCGCCAGCAGCTTGGAAGGGTTGGACCCTAGCTCCTATAATTCACCCCTCCACTTT. Residues: CASSLEGLDPSSYNSPLHF.

Regarding this clonotype: Mismatch with germline at one junction end may stem from a read error. The chain uses TRBV7-6 and TRBJ1-2, with 7 bases fitting TRBD1. The CDR3 sequence is 14 residues long. The V gene's germline CDR1 is SGHVS and CDR2 FNYEAQ. CDR3 sequence reads: CASSLDPGQYGYTF. The CDR3, as DNA: TGTGCCAGCAGTTTAGACCCGGGACAGTATGGCTACACCTTC. Full variable domain (outside the CDR3, taken from reference TRBV7-6 and TRBJ1-2): GAGVSQSPRYKVTKRGQDVALRCDPISGHVSLYWYRQALGQGPEFLTYFNYEAQQDKSGLPNDRFSAERPEGSISTLTIQRTEQRDSAMYRCASSLDPGQYGYTFGSGTRLTVV.

For this clonotype: Germline is not matched at one junction end, which may reflect a read error. V gene TRBV20-1 combines with J gene TRBJ1-6, with 8 bases fitting TRBD1. The CDR3 is 14 residues long. Germline values: CDR1 DFQATT, CDR2 SNEGSKA (reference sequence). CDR3 DNA: TGCAGCGCTAGCCAAGGACAGGGAAATTCACCCCTCCACTTT. Residues: CSASQGQGNSPLHF.

Ten or more counts support this clonotype. This chain joins TRBV19 and TRBJ2-1; TRBD2 matches 10 bases. V gave up 1 base and J gave up 6 bases; unmatched junction bases: 3. The CDR3 sequence is 15 residues long. Germline lookup yields CDR1 LNHDA and CDR2 SQIVND (reference sequence). The CDR3 loop reads CASSIAGTSANEQFF. CDR3 sequence (DNA): TGTGCCAGTAGTATAGCCGGGACTAGCGCCAATGAGCAGTTCTTC.

The V gene is TRBV20-1, the J gene TRBJ1-5; 8 bases agree with TRBD1. This CDR3 contains 13 residues. Germline lookup yields CDR1 DFQATT and CDR2 SNEGSKA (reference sequence). V lost 1 base to trimming and J lost 6 bases; unmatched junction nucleotides: 2. This chain's CDR3 is CSARAGGIQPQHF. For the CDR3, the DNA is TGCAGTGCTAGAGCAGGGGGCATTCAGCCCCAGCATTTT.

This clonotype has a count of ten or more. The chain recombines TRBV5-1 with TRBJ2-3, with D tentatively TRBD1 (6 bases). Germline loops: CDR1 SGHRS, CDR2 YFSETQ. Trimming took 4 bases from V and 0 from J, leaving 12 bases between them. The CDR3 has 15 residues. The CDR3 nucleotides are TGCGCCAGCAGCCTTGGACAGACTAGCACAGATACGCAGTATTTT. This encodes CASSLGQTSTDTQYF.

V is TRBV4-3 and J is TRBJ2-1; no firm D call. V lost 3 bases and J lost 12, with 27 bases in between. The CDR3 covers 17 residues. Germline CDR1 and CDR2: LGHNA and YSLEER. The CDR3 DNA reads TGCGCCAGCAGCCAGCCCGCGACATCGATTAGCACAGATACGCAGTTCTTC. This codes for CASSQPATSISTDTQFF.

At least ten counts were recorded for this clonotype. CDR3 region: CASSPRGGTNYGYTF. The CDR3 bases are TGTGCCAGCAGCCCCCGGGGGGGAACTAACTATGGCTACACCTTC. The chain couples TRBV11-1 to TRBJ1-2, with D maybe TRBD1 (5 bases). CDR3 length: 15 residues. V gave up 5 bases and J gave up 0 bases, with 13 bases separating them. The germline gives CDR1 SGHAT, CDR2 FQDESV (reference sequence). The full variable domain, with the rest looked up from reference TRBV11-1 and TRBJ1-2, is EAEVAQSPRYKITEKSQAVAFWCDPISGHATLYWYRQILGQGPELLVQFQDESVVDDSQLPKDRFSAERLKGVDSTLKIQPAELGDSAMYLCASSPRGGTNYGYTFGSGTRLTVV.

The chain uses TRBV15 and TRBJ2-1; either TRBD1 or TRBD2 may supply D (5 bases each). CDR3 length: 14 amino acids. The germline V gene has CDR1 LNHNV and CDR2 YYDKDF (reference sequence). Between the trimmed V and J ends, which lost 1 base and 2 bases, there was a span of 6 bases. CDR3 nucleotides: TGTGCCACCAGCAGAGTGGGGGCCTACAATGAGCAGTTCTTC. Residues: CATSRVGAYNEQFF.

The chain uses TRBV5-1 and TRBJ2-5; perhaps TRBD1 as D (5 bases). The CDR3 is made up of 14 amino acids. Trimming cost V 5 bases and J 1 base, with 12 bases left between them. Per the germline V gene, CDR1 is SGHRS and CDR2 is YFSETQ. CDR3 DNA: TGCGCCAGCAGTCGCGGACATTCCCAAGAGACCCAGTACTTC. Translating gives CASSRGHSQETQYF.

This clonotype was found many times. The V and J genes are TRBV9 and TRBJ1-6; D gene uncertain. Trimming removed 7 bases from V and 3 bases from J, with 11 bases in between. Germline CDR1 reads SGDLS; CDR2 reads YYNGEE. The CDR3 has 14 residues. The CDR3 DNA sequence: TGTGCCAGCGGGCCGGGCCTCTATAATTCACCCCTCCACTTT. It specifies CASGPGLYNSPLHF.

This chain connects TRBV4-2 to TRBJ2-5, with D unclear. The CDR3 runs 15 residues. Germline CDR1 and CDR2: LGHNA and YNFKEQ. V was shortened by 1 base and J by 2 bases, with 11 bases between the two germline ends. CDR3 residues: CASSQVGSDQETQYF. The CDR3 coding sequence is TGTGCCAGCAGCCAAGTAGGATCCGATCAAGAGACCCAGTACTTC.

The CDR3, as DNA: TGTGCCAGCAGTTACGGCAGGGGCCCTAGCAATCAGCCCCAGCATTTT. Residues: CASSYGRGPSNQPQHF. This rearrangement joins TRBV6-2 or TRBV6-3 to TRBJ1-5, with a tentative D call TRBD1 (6 bases). The CDR3 runs 16 residues. Trimming pared 2 bases from V and 0 bases from J, leaving 11 bases between. CDR1 is MNHEY, CDR2 SVGEGT, per germline.

A few counts support this clonotype. A read error is possible here, since a much larger clone lies one base away. V gene TRBV7-2 combines with J gene TRBJ2-3, with D maybe TRBD2 (5 bases). CDR1 SGHTA and CDR2 FQGNSA come from the germline V gene. This CDR3 has 17 amino acids. The DNA for the CDR3 is TGTGCCAGCAGCTTAGTCAGAGGCGGGTCTAGCACAGATCCGCAGTATTTT. Protein: CASSLVRGGSSTDPQYF.

This clonotype has ten or more counts. This sequence joins TRBV11-3 and TRBJ2-3, with D unresolved. The CDR3 is made up of 13 amino acids. Germline lookup yields CDR1 SGHNT and CDR2 YENEEA. V was clipped by 5 bases and J by 2 bases, with 8 bases between them. In nucleotides, the CDR3 is TGTGCCAGCAGCCCGGCCTACACAGATACGCAGTATTTT. Protein sequence: CASSPAYTDTQYF.

This chain uses TRBV5-1 with TRBJ1-1, with D maybe TRBD1 (5 bases). This CDR3 has 14 residues. The V end was cut by 0 bases, the J end by 11 bases, with 17 bases between. Germline V lookup: CDR1 SGHRS, CDR2 YFSETQ. Written as DNA, the CDR3 is TGCGCCAGCAGCTTGGGTTTGGGGGGAAGAGGTGCTTTCTTT. This sequence encodes CASSLGLGGRGAFF.

With respect to this clonotype: A much larger clone sits a single nucleotide away, making a read error possible. The chain joins TRBV20-1 to TRBJ2-3; possibly TRBD1 for D (7 bases). This CDR3 is built from 15 residues. V lost 5 bases, J lost 4 bases, and 19 bases lay in between. CDR1 and CDR2 from the germline V gene are DFQATT and SNEGSKA (reference sequence). The CDR3 DNA reads TGCAGTGCTTCTCGCAGGGGGGCGGGTTCAGATACGCAGTATTTT. Protein product: CSASRRGAGSDTQYF.

Only a few counts were recorded for this clonotype. A read error is possible here, since a much larger clone lies one base away. This sequence joins TRBV12-3 or TRBV12-4 and TRBJ2-7; 11 nucleotides line up with TRBD2. CDR3 length: 15 residues. With 4 bases clipped from V and 4 bases from J, the junction kept 6 bases outside the gene matches. In nucleotides, the CDR3 is TGTGCCAGCAGTTGCCTAGCGGGAGGTGTTTACGAGCAGTACTTC. Amino acids: CASSCLAGGVYEQYF.

This clonotype came up many times. The V call is TRBV5-1, the J call TRBJ2-7, with 10 bases fitting TRBD2. The CDR3 loop spans 14 amino acids. Germline trimming cut 4 bases from V and 6 bases from J; bases unmatched to any gene: 7. Germline CDR1 is SGHRS and CDR2 is YFSETQ. The CDR3 DNA is TGCGCCAGCAGCACGAGCGGGAGGGGGGGCGAGCAGTACTTC. Protein product: CASSTSGRGGEQYF.

This clonotype has at least ten counts. The V and J genes are TRBV4-2 and TRBJ2-7, with D uncertain. Trimming removed 0 bases from V and 4 bases from J, with 7 bases in between. The germline CDR1 and CDR2 sequences are LGHNA and YNFKEQ. CDR3 length equals 13 residues. As DNA, the CDR3 is TGTGCCAGCAGCCAAGAGGAATTGTACGAGCAGTACTTC. It yields the protein CASSQEELYEQYF.

This sequence joins TRBV7-2 and TRBJ2-3; TRBD2 matches 9 bases. J was trimmed by 1 base and V by 5 bases; bases with no gene match: 4. Germline values: CDR1 SGHTA, CDR2 FQGNSA. The CDR3 totals 15 residues. CDR3 residues: CASSQLAGRTDTQYF. CDR3 nucleotides: TGTGCCAGCAGCCAGCTAGCGGGACGCACAGATACGCAGTATTTT.